This entry is about one TCR beta chain. Its target is not known. These data are taken from a study of T cell clonotyping in hematopoietic cell transplantation. Study-wide points: At the given depth, recipient repertoires were over 95% de novo clonotypes.

The time point here: recipient sample about 28 days before transplant, after cytoreduction. Germline V gene data show CDR1 as SEHNR and CDR2 as FQNEAQ (reference sequence). V was shortened by 10 bases and J by 5 bases, with 14 bases between the two germline ends. The CDR3 sequence is 12 residues long. Assay: immunoSEQ multiplex PCR; the TCRdb copy retains only in-frame clones and omits some. The repertoire has around 10,000 clones, about 92% of them found once; the top ten carry less than 15%. The chain employs TRBV7-9 and TRBJ1-1; a weak D match, TRBD1 (6 bases). The sequencing here drew on peripheral blood mononuclear cells, taken before stem cell transplant. The clonotype comes from a woman aged 40 to 55 with acute myeloid leukemia. Some clones in this sample may be carry-over from other donors' samples. CDR3 loop: CATSQGRTEAFF. The CDR3 DNA follows: TGTGCCACCTCGCAGGGGAGGACTGAAGCTTTCTTT.